This is a list of T cell receptor beta chains from one sample in a study of OX40 agonist ivuxolimab in advanced cancers. The data were produced by immunoSEQ multiplex PCR, yet TCRdb's version contains in-frame clones alone and is incomplete. The sample has about 14,000 clones; 82% are singletons. Sequences were derived from CD4+ or CD8+ T cells sorted from blood, sampled in a trial of the OX40 agonist ivuxolimab. Every receptor here comes from an adult with an advanced solid tumor such as melanoma, head and neck, liver or kidney cancer. CDR3s include the opening cysteine and the closing phenylalanine or tryptophan. The D gene is left open where the match is weak. Some rows mark clone size as missing; the rest say once, few, many or name a class of expanded clone.

j_gene,d_gene,v_gene,abundance,CDR3aa,CDR3nt
TRBJ1-2,-,TRBV7-3,-,CASSLQGGGGYTF,TGTGCCAGCAGCTTACAGGGAGGAGGGGGCTACACCTTC
TRBJ2-1,TRBD2,TRBV6-5,-,CASLRSGRADNEQFF,TGTGCCAGTCTAAGGAGCGGGAGGGCGGACAATGAGCAGTTCTTC
TRBJ2-3,-,TRBV6-5,-,CASSYTGTDTQYF,TGTGCCAGCAGTTACACGGGTACAGATACGCAGTATTTT
TRBJ2-7,TRBD1,TRBV5-5,-,CASSLRTGGGQYF,TGTGCCAGCAGCTTAAGGACAGGGGGAGGACAGTACTTC
TRBJ2-4,TRBD2,TRBV4-2,-,CASSQPGGVENIQYF,TGTGCCAGCAGCCAGCCGGGGGGGGTAGAAAACATTCAGTACTTC
TRBJ2-7,-,TRBV5-6,-,CASSLPLTSSYEQYF,TGTGCCAGCAGCTTGCCCCTGACAAGCTCCTACGAGCAGTACTTC
TRBJ2-1,TRBD2,TRBV2,once,CASTPGLGGLGEQFF,TGTGCCAGCACCCCTGGACTAGGCGGTCTGGGTGAGCAGTTCTTC
TRBJ2-1,TRBD2,TRBV5-6,-,CASSLGGGSSYNEQFF,TGTGCCAGCAGCTTGGGGGGCGGGAGTTCCTACAATGAGCAGTTCTTC
TRBJ2-1,-,TRBV7-9,-,CASSPWGSDNEQFF,TGTGCCAGCAGCCCCTGGGGGAGCGACAATGAGCAGTTCTTC
TRBJ1-5,TRBD1,TRBV6-1,medium-sized,CASSESGTGYQPQHF,TGTGCCAGCAGTGAATCCGGGACAGGGTATCAGCCCCAGCATTTT
TRBJ2-7,TRBD1,TRBV28,-,CASIDRAGYEQYF,TGTGCCAGCATAGACAGGGCGGGCTACGAGCAGTACTTC
TRBJ2-2,-,TRBV5-1,many,CASSSDYNTGELFF,TGCGCCAGCAGCTCGGACTATAACACCGGGGAGCTGTTTTTT
TRBJ2-2,-,TRBV29-1,-,CSVEVGRYTGELFF,TGCAGCGTTGAGGTTGGCCGTTATACCGGGGAGCTGTTTTTT
TRBJ1-1,-,TRBV5-4,few,CASSYDEDTEAFF,TGTGCCAGCAGCTATGACGAGGACACTGAAGCTTTCTTT
TRBJ2-7,-,TRBV2,-,CASSETQGVYEQYF,TGTGCCAGCAGTGAAACTCAGGGTGTGTACGAGCAGTACTTC
TRBJ2-7,TRBD2,TRBV29-1,-,CSVGSGLADPSYEQYF,TGCAGCGTTGGGTCCGGGCTAGCGGATCCCTCCTACGAGCAGTACTTC
TRBJ2-5,-,TRBV6-5,-,CASSYSPGRETQYF,TGTGCCAGCAGTTACTCGCCAGGGCGAGAGACCCAGTACTTC
TRBJ2-3,TRBD2,TRBV29-1,few,CSVGASGGTDTQYF,TGCAGCGTCGGTGCTAGCGGGGGAACAGATACGCAGTATTTT
TRBJ2-5,TRBD2,TRBV30,-,CAWVPLGGGEETQYF,TGTGCCTGGGTCCCTCTGGGGGGAGGGGAAGAGACCCAGTACTTC
TRBJ1-1,-,TRBV18,-,CASSPDRLNTEAFF,TGTGCCAGCTCCCCGGACAGACTAAACACTGAAGCTTTCTTT
TRBJ1-2,TRBD1,TRBV13,-,CASSTGTGDGYTF,TGTGCCAGCAGCACCGGGACAGGGGACGGCTACACCTTC
TRBJ1-3,TRBD1,TRBV28,few,CASSMTGAVGNTIYF,TGTGCCAGCAGCATGACAGGGGCGGTTGGAAACACCATATATTTT
TRBJ2-7,TRBD2,TRBV5-5,-,CASSIAGGPYEQYF,TGTGCCAGCAGTATAGCGGGGGGGCCGTACGAGCAGTACTTC
TRBJ2-3,-,TRBV2,-,CASTDETRTDTQYF,TGTGCCAGCACTGATGAAACCCGCACAGATACGCAGTATTTT
TRBJ2-1,-,TRBV19,-,CATQRSLSYNEQFF,TGTGCCACTCAGCGGAGCCTCTCCTACAATGAGCAGTTCTTC
TRBJ2-1,TRBD1,TRBV27,once,CASSFQGDTLNEQFF,TGTGCCAGCAGCTTCCAGGGGGATACTCTAAATGAGCAGTTCTTC
TRBJ2-5,TRBD2,TRBV6-6,-,CASGLGGRAQETQYF,TGTGCCAGCGGACTAGGCGGGAGAGCCCAAGAGACCCAGTACTTC
TRBJ2-5,-,TRBV28,few,CASSIDRGREQTQYF,TGTGCCAGCAGCATCGACAGAGGCCGCGAACAGACCCAGTACTTC
TRBJ2-5,-,TRBV27,-,CASSLGAGAQYF,TGTGCCAGCAGTTTAGGGGCAGGGGCCCAGTACTTC
TRBJ1-5,-,TRBV6-6,-,CASHNQPQHF,TGTGCCAGCCATAATCAGCCCCAGCATTTT
TRBJ2-7,-,TRBV7-9,-,CASSLGVRAGEQYF,TGTGCCAGCAGCTTAGGTGTCCGGGCTGGCGAGCAGTACTTC
TRBJ2-7,-,TRBV19,-,CASSWVGLSYEQYF,TGTGCCAGTAGTTGGGTGGGCCTCTCCTACGAGCAGTACTTC
TRBJ1-5,-,TRBV19,-,CASSIIRLQTNQPQHF,TGTGCCAGTAGTATTATTCGTTTACAGACCAATCAGCCCCAGCATTTT
TRBJ2-1,TRBD1,TRBV13,-,CASSPTGQDYNEQFF,TGTGCCAGCAGCCCGACGGGACAGGACTACAATGAGCAGTTCTTC
TRBJ2-3,-,TRBV4-3,once,CASSPRGGPDTQYF,TGCGCCAGCAGCCCCAGGGGAGGGCCAGATACGCAGTATTTT
TRBJ1-1,-,TRBV4-1,-,CASSQGQGIEAFF,TGCGCCAGCAGCCAAGGGCAGGGAATTGAAGCTTTCTTT
TRBJ2-7,-,TRBV9,hyperexpanded,CASSVGTASSYEQYF,TGTGCCAGCAGCGTAGGGACGGCTAGCTCCTACGAGCAGTACTTC